This T cell receptor beta chain was captured in a study of Ad26.COV2.S vaccination and SARS-CoV-2 variants. The wider study: As a participant in COV1001, the donor was in the Ad26.COV2.S trial arm.

With respect to this clone: Antigen: not known.

Points from the study as a whole: Recipients of vaccine and of placebo showed similar breadth of their non-spike TCR repertoires. The placebo group had lower spike-specific TCR breadth than the vaccine recipients did.

In germline, CDR1 is LNHDA, CDR2 SQIVND (reference sequence). Trimming stripped 1 base from V and 5 bases from J, with 15 bases between. The length of the CDR3 is 15 residues. The assay was immunoSEQ multiplex PCR, and TCRdb's table has in-frame clones only and misses some. The table records 450,000 to 550,000 clones, nearly 90% of them present only once. Sample treatment: around 19 received Ad26.COV2.S at low or high dose, single or two shots; a few received placebo; per-sample allocation not given. Sampling happened 63 days after the first vaccine or placebo injection. Recruitment in Boston yielded a donor of adult age, 18-55 years.

The origin of this receptor is a person aged 18-60 years who received the Ad26.COV2.S COVID-19 vaccine or a placebo. The chain uses TRBV19 and TRBJ2-7; D tentatively reads TRBD1 or TRBD2 (5 bases each). The sample here was peripheral blood, taken in a trial of Ad26.COV2.S vaccine versus placebo. The CDR3 reads CASSIGGEIYDEQYF. The CDR3 DNA follows: TGTGCCAGTAGTATAGGAGGGGAAATATATGACGAGCAGTACTTC.